This T cell receptor beta chain originates from a study of cytomegalovirus exposure and HLA in healthy donors. General observations from the study: The majority of CMV-associated TCR beta chains were reported as apparently HLA-restricted in a later analysis.

The study ran its PCR with 60 Vbeta and 13 Jbeta primers. The data were produced by immunoSEQ multiplex PCR, yet TCRdb's version contains in-frame clones alone and is incomplete. The sample holds 160,000 or so clones, 80% to 90% seen once. Concerning this clone: Its antigen remains unknown.

Healthy bone marrow donors formed the donor group. Material: PBMCs. This clonotype originated in a woman under 40 in good health and CMV-seropositive.

CDR3 amino acids: CASSLRPAGGITDTQYF. The CDR3 nucleotides are TGTGCCAGCAGCTTAAGGCCAGCGGGGGGCATAACAGATACGCAGTATTTT. The rearrangement joins TRBV7-6 to TRBJ2-3, with 9 bases that match TRBD2. Germline trimming cut 2 bases from V and 3 bases from J; bases unmatched to any gene: 9. The CDR3 extends over 17 amino acids. The germline gives CDR1 SGHVS, CDR2 FNYEAQ.